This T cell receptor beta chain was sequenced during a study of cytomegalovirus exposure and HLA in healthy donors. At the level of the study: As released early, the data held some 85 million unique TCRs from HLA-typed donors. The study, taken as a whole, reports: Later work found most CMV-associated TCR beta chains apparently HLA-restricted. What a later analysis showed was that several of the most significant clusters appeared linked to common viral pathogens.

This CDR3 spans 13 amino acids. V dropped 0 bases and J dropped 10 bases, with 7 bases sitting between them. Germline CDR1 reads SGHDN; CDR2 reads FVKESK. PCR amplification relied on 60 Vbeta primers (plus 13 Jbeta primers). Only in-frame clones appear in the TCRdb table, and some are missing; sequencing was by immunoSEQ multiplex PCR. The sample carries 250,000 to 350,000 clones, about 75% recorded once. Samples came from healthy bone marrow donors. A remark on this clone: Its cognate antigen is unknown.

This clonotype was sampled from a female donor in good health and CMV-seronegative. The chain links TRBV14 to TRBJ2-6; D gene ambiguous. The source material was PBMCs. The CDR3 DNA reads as TGTGCCAGCAGCCAAGATCAGCGAAACGTCCTGACTTTC. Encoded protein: CASSQDQRNVLTF.